A selection of T cell receptor beta chains follows, all from one sample in a study of blood T cell repertoires in COVID-19. The table came from immunoSEQ multiplex PCR; TCRdb's copy has only in-frame clones and leaves some out. This table has about 100,000 clones, more than 80% appearing once. Material for sequencing was peripheral blood. These receptors all stem from a man aged 35-49 years with active or convalescent COVID-19. Each CDR3 is given with its conserved first and last residue. D genes are given only for firm matches. Clone sizes are given selectively: once, few, many, or a class where the clone is expanded.

V gene,J gene,D gene,clone size,CDR3 DNA,CDR3 protein
TRBV5-6,TRBJ2-1,TRBD1,-,TGTGCCAGCAGCTTTACAGGGGCATACAATGAGCAGTTCTTC,CASSFTGAYNEQFF
TRBV4-3,TRBJ2-7,TRBD2,once,TGCGCCAGCAGCCAAGGGGGGGGATCCTACGAGCAGTACTTC,CASSQGGGSYEQYF
TRBV5-1,TRBJ2-1,TRBD2,-,TGCGCCAGCAGCAACGGTCTAGCGGGAGGCTACAATGAGCAGTTCTTC,CASSNGLAGGYNEQFF
TRBV18,TRBJ2-1,TRBD2,-,TGTGCCAGCTCACCACTGACTAGCGGGGTCTCCTACAATGAGCAGTTCTTC,CASSPLTSGVSYNEQFF
TRBV19,TRBJ1-2,TRBD1,once,TGTGCCAGTAGCGTTCTCGGACAGGTCTATGGCTACACCTTC,CASSVLGQVYGYTF
TRBV6-5,TRBJ2-3,-,-,TGTGCCAGCAGTTACTCATCATCCCAGGGGACAGATACGCAGTATTTT,CASSYSSSQGTDTQYF
TRBV19,TRBJ2-2,TRBD1,-,TGTGCCAGTAGTTCAGGGGGGAACACCGGGGAGCTGTTTTTT,CASSSGGNTGELFF
TRBV5-1,TRBJ2-1,TRBD1,-,TGCGCCAGCAGCTGGACAGGGGCGAATGAGCAGTTCTTC,CASSWTGANEQFF
TRBV3-1/TRBV3-2,TRBJ2-1,TRBD2,once,TGTGCCAGCAGCCAAGCGGTGCGGCTAGCGGCCTACAATGAGCAGTTCTTC,CASSQAVRLAAYNEQFF
TRBV19,TRBJ1-1,-,-,TGTGCCAGTAGTATACGGGCGGGGTCTGAAGCTTTCTTT,CASSIRAGSEAFF
TRBV25-1,TRBJ1-1,TRBD1,-,TGTGCCAGCAGTGGGAAGACAGGGACTGAAGCTTTCTTT,CASSGKTGTEAFF
TRBV7-7,TRBJ2-5,-,-,TGTGCCAGCAGCTTCAACAGGGAACCATCCCGAGAGACCCAGTACTTC,CASSFNREPSRETQYF
TRBV3-1/TRBV3-2,TRBJ2-7,TRBD2,-,TGTGCCAGCAGCAGTACTAGCGGGGGGTCCTACGAGCAGTACTTC,CASSSTSGGSYEQYF
TRBV7-2,TRBJ1-2,TRBD1,-,TGTGCCAGCAGCTTAGTGGGCCGGACAGGGGGTGGCTACACCTTC,CASSLVGRTGGGYTF
TRBV5-1,TRBJ2-1,TRBD2,-,TGCGCCAGCACCCTGGAGGGGGTAGCGGGAGGCCAAGGTAGATACAATGAGCAGTTCTTC,CASTLEGVAGGQGRYNEQFF
TRBV3-1/TRBV3-2,TRBJ1-2,-,-,TGTGCCAGCAGCCAAGGGGTAGGGGCTGGTGGCTACACCTTC,CASSQGVGAGGYTF
TRBV7-2,TRBJ2-7,TRBD1,-,TGTGCCAGCAGCTTAGTCGACAGGGGTGCCGAGCAGTACTTC,CASSLVDRGAEQYF
TRBV25-1,TRBJ1-4,-,-,TGTGCCAGCAGTGAAGAGGCCCGGGTTAAACTGTTTTTT,CASSEEARVKLFF
TRBV18,TRBJ2-7,-,few,TGTGCCAGCTCACCACCCGCAGGCCCCTACGAGCAGTACTTC,CASSPPAGPYEQYF
TRBV28,TRBJ1-6,TRBD1,-,TGTGCCAGCAGCCCCGTAACAGGGGGCCTCTCACCCCTCCACTTT,CASSPVTGGLSPLHF
TRBV28,TRBJ1-1,-,-,TGTGCCAGCAGTCCGGGGTACACTGAAGCTTTCTTT,CASSPGYTEAFF
TRBV15,TRBJ1-1,-,-,TGTGCCACCAGCAGAGATTGGGGGGGTGGAAACACTGAAGCTTTCTTT,CATSRDWGGGNTEAFF
TRBV12-3/TRBV12-4,TRBJ1-1,-,-,TGTGCCAGCAGTTCGTTAGCCTACACTGAAGCTTTCTTT,CASSSLAYTEAFF
TRBV11-2,TRBJ2-7,-,-,TGTGCCAGCAGCTTAGATCTTAGCGGCTACTACGAGCAGTACTTC,CASSLDLSGYYEQYF
TRBV6-5,TRBJ1-5,TRBD1,-,TGTGCCAGCAGTTACACGGGGGACAGGGGTTTATCGCCCCAGCATTTT,CASSYTGDRGLSPQHF
TRBV5-6,TRBJ2-7,TRBD1,-,TGTGCCAGCAGCCCAGGACAGGGGGTTCGCGAGCAGTACTTC,CASSPGQGVREQYF
TRBV27,TRBJ1-6,-,-,TGTGCCAGCAGTTTGAGGAGGTATAATTCACCCCTCCACTTT,CASSLRRYNSPLHF
TRBV18,TRBJ2-3,-,-,TGTGCCAGCTCACCACCCATGATGGAGGGCATAGATTTT,CASSPPMMEGIDF
TRBV28,TRBJ2-7,TRBD1,few,TGTGCCAGCCGGGGAACAGGGGATGGGCGCTCCTACGAGCAGTACTTC,CASRGTGDGRSYEQYF
TRBV9,TRBJ2-2,TRBD2,-,TGTGCCAGCAGCGTAGCAGCGGGATATGTAACCGGGGAGCTGTTTTTT,CASSVAAGYVTGELFF
TRBV28,TRBJ1-2,TRBD1,-,TGTGCCAGCAGTTTTTCCCAGGGGGTCTATGGCTACACCTTC,CASSFSQGVYGYTF
TRBV18,TRBJ2-5,-,-,TGTGCCAGCTCACCCACCCGGGTTGAAGAGACCCAGTACTTC,CASSPTRVEETQYF
TRBV7-8,TRBJ1-5,TRBD1,-,TGTGCCAGCAGCTTAAGAACAGGGGACAGTCAGCCCCAGCATTTT,CASSLRTGDSQPQHF
TRBV11-1,TRBJ1-1,-,-,TGTGCCAGCAGCGCCGACGACAGCCTTGAAGCTTTCTTT,CASSADDSLEAFF
TRBV9,TRBJ2-1,-,-,TGTGCCAGCAGCCCACGACAAGGAGGGACAGTATACAATGAGCAGTTCTTC,CASSPRQGGTVYNEQFF
TRBV10-3,TRBJ1-4,-,-,TGTGCCATCAGCGGACAGCAGAATGAAAAACTGTTTTTT,CAISGQQNEKLFF
TRBV3-1/TRBV3-2,TRBJ2-1,TRBD1,-,TGTGCCAGCAGCCCAATGACAGGGGGGTATAATGAGCAGTTCTTC,CASSPMTGGYNEQFF
TRBV18,TRBJ2-5,-,-,TGTGCCAGCTCAACCATACCAGGGGAGACCCAGTACTTC,CASSTIPGETQYF
TRBV4-3,TRBJ2-1,-,-,TGCGCCAGCAGCCAAGCCCCCGGGGGAGGCCGGGATGAGCAGTTCTTC,CASSQAPGGGRDEQFF
TRBV28,TRBJ1-2,-,-,TGTGCCAGCAGTTTCTCTACAGGGAATGGCTACACCTTC,CASSFSTGNGYTF
TRBV24-1,TRBJ2-2,-,-,TGTGCCACCAGTGTTGAACAGGCCGGGGAGCTGTTTTTT,CATSVEQAGELFF
TRBV30,TRBJ1-6,TRBD1,-,TGTGCCTGTATCCGGGACAGGGGGCGGGGTTCACCCCTCCACTTT,CACIRDRGRGSPLHF
TRBV28,TRBJ1-2,-,-,TGTGCCAGCAACGTTGGACAGAAAAACTATGGCTACACCTTC,CASNVGQKNYGYTF